Listed below are T cell receptor beta chains from one sample, sequenced in a study of Ad26.COV2.S vaccination and SARS-CoV-2 variants. Here immunoSEQ multiplex PCR was the method, and the copy in TCRdb shows in-frame clones only, minus some. The table records roughly 510,000 clones, roughly 85% of them present only once. Sequencing used peripheral blood, obtained in a trial of Ad26.COV2.S vaccine versus placebo. The receptor set was obtained from a person between 18 and 60 years old who received the Ad26.COV2.S COVID-19 vaccine or a placebo. Both conserved end residues are part of each CDR3. A D gene is named only where the DNA matches it firmly. Clone size is not always given. Where it is, it says once, few, many or a class for expanded clones.

v_gene	d_gene	abundance	j_gene	CDR3aa	CDR3nt
TRBV24-1	TRBD1	NA	TRBJ2-6	CATKTGGGSGANVLTF	TGTGCCACCAAAACAGGGGGCGGCTCTGGGGCCAACGTCCTGACTTTC
TRBV24-1	TRBD1	few	TRBJ1-2	CATSDVPTGGNYGYTF	TGTGCCACCAGTGATGTACCGACAGGGGGGAACTATGGCTACACCTTC
TRBV20-1	NA	NA	TRBJ1-3	CSASMQGGGNTIYF	TGCAGTGCTAGTATGCAGGGTGGAGGAAACACCATATATTTT
TRBV28	TRBD1	NA	TRBJ1-4	CASSTQGAATNEKLFF	TGTGCCAGCAGTACTCAGGGGGCAGCAACTAATGAAAAACTGTTTTTT
TRBV24-1	NA	NA	TRBJ1-1	CATGDSLNTEAFF	TGTGCCACCGGAGACAGCCTGAACACTGAAGCTTTCTTT
TRBV11-1	NA	NA	TRBJ1-1	CASSPRGGTEAFF	TGTGCCAGCAGCCCCCGCGGGGGCACTGAAGCTTTCTTT
TRBV5-1	NA	NA	TRBJ2-5	CASSLKETQYF	TGCGCCAGCAGCCTCAAAGAGACCCAGTACTTC
TRBV5-8	NA	NA	TRBJ1-2	CASSFGVYGYTF	TGTGCCAGCAGCTTCGGGGTCTATGGCTACACCTTC
TRBV7-9	NA	NA	TRBJ1-1	CASRRQQGTEAFF	TGTGCCAGCAGGAGACAACAGGGAACTGAAGCTTTCTTT
TRBV6-1	NA	NA	TRBJ1-1	CASSDRFRTPEPEAFF	TGTGCCAGCAGTGACCGTTTTAGGACCCCTGAACCTGAAGCTTTCTTT
TRBV11-2	NA	NA	TRBJ2-2	CASSLLSPGANTGELFF	TGTGCCAGCAGCTTATTATCACCGGGGGCGAACACCGGGGAGCTGTTTTTT
TRBV28	NA	NA	TRBJ1-1	CASSLPPNTEAFF	TGTGCCAGCAGTCTTCCTCCGAACACTGAAGCTTTCTTT
TRBV11-3	TRBD2	once	TRBJ2-1	CASSLVAGPGNEQFF	TGTGCCAGCAGCTTAGTAGCGGGACCGGGCAATGAGCAGTTCTTC
TRBV3-1/TRBV3-2	NA	NA	TRBJ2-2	CARHRGQGGTGELFF	TGTGCCCGTCACCGCGGACAGGGAGGGACCGGGGAGCTGTTTTTT
TRBV6-5	NA	NA	TRBJ1-3	CASSYRGGRSGNTIYF	TGTGCCAGCAGTTACCGGGGAGGCCGATCTGGAAACACCATATATTTT
TRBV12-5	NA	NA	TRBJ2-5	CVAPLAQRRGETQYF	TGTGTCGCCCCCCTGGCTCAGCGCCGAGGAGAGACCCAGTACTTC
TRBV30	TRBD1	NA	TRBJ1-4	CAWSHTRQTGQDGKLFF	TGTGCCTGGAGCCATACCCGTCAGACAGGGCAAGACGGAAAACTGTTTTTT
TRBV27	NA	NA	TRBJ2-2	CASSLRASTNGELFF	TGTGCCAGCAGTTTAAGAGCTAGCACGAACGGGGAGCTGTTTTTT
TRBV15	TRBD1	NA	TRBJ1-1	CATSIGTGATEAFF	TGTGCCACCAGCATTGGGACAGGGGCCACTGAAGCTTTCTTT
TRBV11-1	TRBD1	NA	TRBJ2-5	CASSPPRDSRGTQYF	TGTGCCAGCAGCCCACCCCGGGACAGTCGGGGGACCCAGTACTTC
TRBV12-3/TRBV12-4	NA	NA	TRBJ1-2	CASSGFRVGYTF	TGTGCCAGCAGCGGGTTCAGGGTAGGCTACACCTTC
TRBV14	NA	NA	TRBJ1-3	CASSRESWNTIYF	TGTGCCAGCAGTCGAGAAAGTTGGAACACCATATATTTT
TRBV5-6	TRBD2	NA	TRBJ2-1	CASSLLGAGGSSYNEQFF	TGTGCCAGCAGCTTGCTGGGTGCGGGAGGGAGCTCCTACAATGAGCAGTTCTTC
TRBV4-2	TRBD1	once	TRBJ1-2	CASSQDSGQLIGSYGYTF	TGTGCCAGCAGCCAAGATTCGGGACAGTTGATCGGTAGCTATGGCTACACCTTC
TRBV6-4	NA	once	TRBJ2-2	CASSELPGNTGELFF	TGTGCCAGCAGTGAACTGCCAGGGAACACCGGGGAGCTGTTTTTT
TRBV29-1	NA	NA	TRBJ1-1	CSVSGTGGSTEAFF	TGCAGCGTTTCCGGGACGGGGGGAAGCACTGAAGCTTTCTTT
TRBV28	NA	NA	TRBJ2-7	CASGPLQGGEQYF	TGTGCCAGCGGACCTTTACAGGGAGGCGAGCAGTACTTC
TRBV2	TRBD2	NA	TRBJ2-2	CASSRWASGRFTNTGELFF	TGTGCCAGCAGTCGGTGGGCTAGCGGGAGGTTTACGAACACCGGGGAGCTGTTTTTT
TRBV18	NA	NA	TRBJ1-4	CASSQQGLLFF	TGTGCCAGCTCACAACAGGGCTTACTGTTTTTT
TRBV19	NA	NA	TRBJ1-5	CASSISVNQPQHF	TGTGCCAGTAGTATCTCCGTGAATCAGCCCCAGCATTTT
TRBV7-9	NA	NA	TRBJ2-5	CASSLRGPRGGGTQETQYF	TGTGCCAGCAGCTTAAGGGGTCCGAGGGGCGGAGGGACCCAAGAGACCCAGTACTTC
TRBV28	TRBD2	once	TRBJ2-1	CASSPGTSVSDEQFF	TGTGCCAGCAGCCCCGGGACTAGCGTTTCGGATGAGCAGTTCTTC
TRBV19	NA	once	TRBJ2-4	CASSIDGGAKNIQYF	TGTGCCAGTAGTATAGATGGGGGGGCCAAAAACATTCAGTACTTC
TRBV7-2	NA	NA	TRBJ2-2	CASSLAVASLNTGELFF	TGTGCCAGCAGCTTAGCGGTCGCTAGCTTGAACACCGGGGAGCTGTTTTTT
TRBV15	NA	NA	TRBJ2-1	CATSRDTRVAGGVHEQFF	TGTGCCACCAGCAGAGATACGCGAGTTGCCGGAGGGGTCCATGAGCAGTTCTTC
TRBV29-1	NA	NA	TRBJ1-1	CSVVVDSADTEAFF	TGCAGCGTTGTCGTGGACAGCGCTGACACTGAAGCTTTCTTT
TRBV4-2	TRBD2	NA	TRBJ2-3	CASSPRAGGSTDTQYF	TGTGCCAGCAGCCCTCGGGCGGGAGGGTCGACAGATACGCAGTATTTT
TRBV7-8	TRBD2	NA	TRBJ2-1	CASSSTVLSGRMGEQFF	TGTGCCAGCAGCTCGACTGTTCTTAGCGGGAGAATGGGTGAGCAGTTCTTC
TRBV30	TRBD1	few	TRBJ1-2	CAWSAFDRAAGTF	TGTGCCTGGAGCGCATTTGACAGGGCAGCAGGCACCTTC
TRBV7-2	NA	NA	TRBJ2-7	CASSLVGGPYYEQYF	TGTGCCAGCAGCTTAGTGGGAGGCCCATACTACGAGCAGTACTTC
TRBV19	NA	once	TRBJ2-2	CASRPGVYTGELFF	TGTGCCAGTAGGCCAGGGGTTTACACCGGGGAGCTGTTTTTT
TRBV28	NA	once	TRBJ1-1	CATPGGARGTEAFF	TGTGCCACCCCCGGGGGGGCGAGGGGCACTGAAGCTTTCTTT
TRBV19	TRBD1	NA	TRBJ1-5	CASRPGDRPNQPQHF	TGTGCCAGTAGGCCAGGGGACAGACCTAATCAGCCCCAGCATTTT
TRBV6-5	NA	NA	TRBJ1-5	CASWTGYSNQPQHF	TGTGCCAGCTGGACGGGGTATAGCAATCAGCCCCAGCATTTT
TRBV6-2/TRBV6-3	TRBD2	NA	TRBJ2-3	CASSSVPRTSGSGTQYF	TGTGCCAGCAGTTCCGTACCCCGGACTAGCGGGAGTGGCACGCAGTATTTT
TRBV28	TRBD1	NA	TRBJ1-3	CASSANRDRGRVSGNTIYF	TGTGCCAGCAGTGCGAACCGGGACAGGGGGCGGGTGTCTGGAAACACCATATATTTT
TRBV29-1	NA	once	TRBJ2-7	CSVEGYTGSGGYEQYF	TGCAGCGTTGAAGGATATACCGGGTCGGGTGGGTACGAGCAGTACTTC
TRBV5-1	NA	NA	TRBJ1-4	CASSFGALREKLFF	TGCGCCAGCAGCTTCGGGGCTCTGCGTGAAAAACTGTTTTTT